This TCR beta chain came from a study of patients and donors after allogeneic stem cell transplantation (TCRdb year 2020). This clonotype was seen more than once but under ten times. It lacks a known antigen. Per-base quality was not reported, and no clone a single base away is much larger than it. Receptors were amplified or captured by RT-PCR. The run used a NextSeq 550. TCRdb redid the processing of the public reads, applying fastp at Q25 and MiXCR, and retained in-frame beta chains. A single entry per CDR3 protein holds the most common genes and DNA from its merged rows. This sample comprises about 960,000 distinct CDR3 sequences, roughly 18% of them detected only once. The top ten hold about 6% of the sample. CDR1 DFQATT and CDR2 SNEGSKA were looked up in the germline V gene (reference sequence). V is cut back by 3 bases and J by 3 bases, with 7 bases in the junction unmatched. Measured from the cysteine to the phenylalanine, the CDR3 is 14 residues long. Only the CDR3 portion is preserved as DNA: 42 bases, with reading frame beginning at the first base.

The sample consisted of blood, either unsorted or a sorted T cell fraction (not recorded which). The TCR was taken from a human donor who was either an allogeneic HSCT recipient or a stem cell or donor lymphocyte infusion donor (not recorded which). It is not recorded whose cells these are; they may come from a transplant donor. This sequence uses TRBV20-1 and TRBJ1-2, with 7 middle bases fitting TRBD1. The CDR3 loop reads CSARLTGNDYGYTF. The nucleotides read TGCAGTGCTAGGTTGACAGGGAACGACTATGGCTACACCTTC.